One sample yielded the 21 T cell receptor beta chains listed below, sequenced in a study of T cells in Graves' hyperthyroidism and ophthalmopathy. Template material for amplifying TCR beta CDR3 regions consisted of RNA transcripts. The TCR CDR3 was amplified in a first-round RT-PCR using the HTBI primer set. In TCRdb, the multiplex PCR reads were re-called with MiXCR into one record per CDR3 protein. This sample yields roughly 290,000 distinct CDR3 sequences, of which roughly 13% are seen a single time; roughly 7.9% belongs to the top ten. Source material: blood. These receptors originate from a woman in her forties with Graves' hyperthyroidism.

Of note for this clonotype: A much bigger clone sits one base away, suggesting this may be a read error. The CDR3 end shows no conserved phenylalanine or tryptophan, and so a read error is likely. The chain couples TRBV27 to TRBJ2-3, with TRBD2 matching 10 bases. The CDR3 extends over 16 amino acids. Germline loops: CDR1 MNHEY, CDR2 SMNVEV (reference sequence). The trim removed 0 bases at V and 3 bases at J, leaving 3 bases unmatched. The CDR3 loop is CASSLSASGSTDTQYS. The CDR3 bases are TGTGCCAGCAGTTTATCGGCTAGCGGGAGTACAGATACGCAGTATTCT.

This clonotype came up many times. This rearrangement joins TRBV28 to TRBJ1-1; possibly TRBD1 for D (5 bases). There are 15 residues in the CDR3. V gave up 9 bases and J gave up 1 base, with 18 bases separating them. Per the germline V gene, CDR1 is MDHEN and CDR2 is SYDVKM. CDR3 in amino acids: CASWDPGRGNTEAFF. CDR3 sequence (DNA): TGTGCCAGTTGGGACCCGGGACGGGGGAACACTGAAGCTTTCTTT.

There are many counts of this clonotype. The chain is built from TRBV12-3 or TRBV12-4 and TRBJ2-7, with D possibly TRBD2 on 7 matching bases. Trimming shortened V by 3 bases and J by 5 bases, and 17 bases separated the two germline ends. The CDR3 runs to 15 residues. The CDR3 region is CASSFGGGSGNEQYF. The CDR3 DNA follows: TGTGCCAGCAGTTTCGGGGGCGGGAGTGGGAACGAGCAGTACTTC.

The chain recombines TRBV27 with TRBJ2-6; D not certain. V was trimmed by 5 bases and J by 2 bases, leaving 4 bases between them. Germline assignment: CDR1 MNHEY and CDR2 SMNVEV (reference sequence). The CDR3 has 13 residues. The CDR3 DNA reads TGTGCCAGCAGTAAACCTGGGGCCAACGTCCTGACTTTC. It specifies CASSKPGANVLTF.

V is TRBV19 and J is TRBJ2-3, with 10 bases matching TRBD1. This CDR3 contains 16 residues. The trim removed 6 bases at V and 6 bases at J, leaving 12 bases unmatched. The germline V gene has CDR1 LNHDA and CDR2 SQIVND (reference sequence). The CDR3 sequence: CASSLPGTGAADTQYF. Written as DNA, the CDR3 is TGTGCCAGTAGCCTCCCCGGGACAGGGGCCGCGGATACGCAGTATTTT.

This clonotype was picked up many times. The V and J genes are TRBV12-3 or TRBV12-4 and TRBJ1-2; the match to TRBD1 covers 9 bases. The CDR3 spans 16 residues. The J segment lost 4 bases and the V segment lost 1 base, leaving 7 bases of the junction unmatched. CDR3 sequence: CASSLGTGGRGYGYTF. CDR3 bases: TGTGCCAGCAGTTTAGGAACAGGGGGCCGCGGCTATGGCTACACCTTC.

This clonotype was recorded many times. The V call is TRBV29-1, the J call TRBJ1-1; D unresolved. The CDR3 consists of 11 residues. Germline V gives CDR1 SQVTM, CDR2 ANQGSEA. Trimming stripped 3 bases from V and 4 bases from J, with 6 bases between. The CDR3 is CSVDQFTEAFF. CDR3 nucleotide sequence: TGCAGCGTTGATCAGTTCACTGAAGCTTTCTTT.

Ten or more counts support this clonotype. CDR3 region: CASSLDMRTQYF. The CDR3 nucleotides read TGTGCCAGCAGCTTAGACATGCGGACGCAGTATTTT. This chain connects TRBV7-9 to TRBJ2-3; no clear D. Germline values: CDR1 SEHNR, CDR2 FQNEAQ (reference sequence). The CDR3 extends over 12 amino acids. Trimming stripped 1 base from V and 9 bases from J, with 8 bases between.

This clonotype was seen many times. This CDR3 reads CASSEDAGGNTEAFF. The DNA for the CDR3 is TGTGCCAGCAGTGAAGACGCAGGGGGCAACACTGAAGCTTTCTTT. V and J are TRBV2 and TRBJ1-1; 8 positions agree with TRBD1. After removal of 1 base from V and 2 bases from J, the junction contained 3 bases not matched to a gene. The CDR3 length is 15 residues. Looked up from germline, CDR1 is SNHLY and CDR2 is FYNNEI.

As to this clonotype: Being one base from a much bigger clone, this may be a read error. The chain employs TRBV12-3 or TRBV12-4 and TRBJ1-2; TRBD1 matches at 7 bases. This CDR3 is 14 amino acids long. J was trimmed by 8 bases and V by 5 bases; bases with no gene match: 11. CDR3 residues: CASSTQGVPGGYTF. The CDR3 DNA follows: TGTGCCAGCAGTACCCAGGGGGTCCCCGGGGGCTACACCTTC.

This clonotype was detected only a few times. The chain uses TRBV29-1 and TRBJ1-2; no definite D call. The CDR3 runs to 13 residues. The V and J ends lost 5 bases and 1 base respectively, with 11 bases between them. Germline V gene data show CDR1 as SQVTM and CDR2 as ANQGSEA. This CDR3 is CSVLDQNNYGYTF. The CDR3 nucleotides read TGCAGCGTTTTGGACCAGAATAACTATGGCTACACCTTC.

This clonotype was seen more than once but under ten times. V is TRBV19 and J is TRBJ1-1, with unresolved D. The V gene's germline CDR1 is LNHDA and CDR2 SQIVND (reference sequence). The CDR3 is made up of 14 amino acids. Trimming removed 1 base at V and 1 base at J, with 7 bases between. The CDR3: CASSIVAGNTEAFF. As DNA, the CDR3 is TGTGCCAGTAGTATAGTTGCGGGGAACACTGAAGCTTTCTTT.

The rearrangement links TRBV27 to TRBJ2-5, with TRBD2 matching 8 bases. With V trimmed by 4 bases and J by 1 base, 14 bases remained unmatched. Germline lookup yields CDR1 MNHEY and CDR2 SMNVEV (reference sequence). The CDR3 spans 18 residues. CDR3 coding DNA: TGTGCCAGCAGTTCGTTCGGGGGCCTAGCGGGTCGCCAAGAGACCCAGTACTTC. It encodes CASSSFGGLAGRQETQYF.

In its sample, this clonotype was seen many times. The chain joins TRBV20-1 to TRBJ1-5; D is unresolved. V lost 6 bases to trimming and J lost 3 bases, with 12 bases between them. This CDR3 is 13 amino acids long. Germline V gene data show CDR1 as DFQATT and CDR2 as SNEGSKA (reference sequence). The CDR3, as DNA: TGCAGTGCCCTTTCCCTGATCAATCAGCCCCAGCATTTT. It codes for CSALSLINQPQHF.

This clonotype occurred many times. The chain recombines TRBV7-8 with TRBJ2-5; 8 bases map to TRBD1. After removal of 4 bases from V and 5 bases from J, the junction contained 9 bases not matched to a gene. CDR1 SGHVS and CDR2 FQNEAQ come from the germline V gene. This CDR3 has 15 residues. For the CDR3, the DNA is TGTGCCAGCAGCTCTGGACAGGGCCTCCAGGAGACCCAGTACTTC. Its translation: CASSSGQGLQETQYF.

This clonotype was counted at least ten times. V gene TRBV28 combines with J gene TRBJ1-1; D is uncertain. Germline V CDR1 and CDR2: MDHEN, SYDVKM. Trimming shortened V by 5 bases and J by 5 bases, and 18 bases separated the two germline ends. This CDR3 has 15 amino acids. The CDR3, as DNA: TGTGCCAGCAGTCCTCGGGTAAGGCGCGGGACTGAAGCTTTCTTT. Amino acid sequence: CASSPRVRRGTEAFF.

This clonotype appeared many times. The chain is built from TRBV7-2 and TRBJ1-3; D not resolved. Trimming stripped 4 bases from V and 2 bases from J, with 9 bases between. This CDR3 contains 14 residues. The germline V gene has CDR1 SGHTA and CDR2 FQGNSA. The CDR3 DNA reads TGTGCCAGCAGCTCGACAAGGACTGGAAACACCATATATTTT. This encodes CASSSTRTGNTIYF.

Many counts were recorded for this clonotype. The J gene is TRBJ2-1, the V gene TRBV6-1; 10 bases map to TRBD2. CDR1 MNHNS and CDR2 SASEGT come from the germline V gene. The CDR3 totals 16 residues. V was clipped by 3 bases and J by 2 bases; unmatched bases: 4. CDR3 DNA sequence: TGTGCCAGCAGTGACGTAGCGGGAGGAACCTACAATGAGCAGTTCTTC. Protein sequence: CASSDVAGGTYNEQFF.

This clonotype was recorded many times. The chain couples TRBV12-3 or TRBV12-4 to TRBJ2-5; no clear D. The CDR3 runs 14 residues. V lost 0 bases, J lost 7 bases, and 12 bases lay in between. The CDR3 DNA sequence: TGTGCCAGCAGTTTAGCGAATGGTATTGGGACCCAGTACTTC. Its translation is CASSLANGIGTQYF.

The V and J genes are TRBV7-2 and TRBJ2-7, with D uncertain. Trimming removed 3 bases at V and 1 base at J, with 7 bases between. Germline V gene sequence: CDR1 SGHTA, CDR2 FQGNSA. The CDR3 runs 13 residues. As DNA, the CDR3 is TGTGCCAGCAGCTTTATGAATTCCTACGAGCAGTACTTC. Protein product: CASSFMNSYEQYF.

This clonotype was counted ten times or more. The V gene is TRBV6-1, the J gene TRBJ2-3, with 11 bases that match TRBD1. This CDR3 has 16 amino acids. Germline assignment: CDR1 MNHNS and CDR2 SASEGT. The V segment lost 5 bases and the J segment 5 bases; nucleotides outside the gene matches: 9. The CDR3 DNA is TGTGCCAGCAGTTGGGACAGGGGGAGGGCGAGAGATACGCAGTATTTT. It is translated as CASSWDRGRARDTQYF.